Reported below is one TCR beta chain. This clonotype turned up a few times. Its specific antigen is unknown. Base qualities were left out, and no much larger clone turns up one base away. The donors were 40 or so Caucasian individuals from Russia, aged about 6 to 95 years, who were systemically healthy. Each donor gave 8 to 10 milliliters of peripheral blood, drawn into EDTA-treated Vacutainer tubes. Ficoll-Paque density-gradient centrifugation was used to isolate PBMCs, with at least 6.5 million per sample. Total RNA was extracted from PBMCs with Trizol reagent, with at least 6 micrograms obtained per sample. The percentages of naive CD45RAhigh/CD27high T cells were determined by flow cytometry on a PBMC aliquot from every donor. The record originates from a study of blood T cells in healthy people across ages (dated by TCRdb to 2014 to 2015). In the study overall: In model experiments, roughly one uniquely barcoded TCR beta cDNA molecule per two T cells was captured by template switching. Using deep sequencing normalized with unique cDNA molecular identifiers, the study measured how TCR beta repertoire diversity changes with age. Donors were grouped into four age groups: young (average roughly 15 years), middle-aged (39), aged (about 60) and long-lived (about 89). Using the same blood draw, the study looked at two additional independent replicas of 1 million unique cDNA reads for two donors, one aged 18 to 30 and the other aged 80 or older. Beyond this particular receptor, the publication reports: Compared with the aged group, more naive CD4+ T cells, fewer expanded clones and increased TCR diversity were shown by the long-lived group, suggesting age selection. Because profiling used bulk unsorted PBMCs, naive and antigen-experienced compartments could not be compared conclusively. The percentage of naive T cells measured by flow cytometry correlated strongly with observed TCR beta diversity. The CMV infection status of donors was not known, potentially confounding age-related changes in expanded clonotypes. As age increased, observed TCR beta diversity per million T cells dropped in a roughly linear way, and a significant reduction was already evident by age about 40. Estimates of total diversity based on one million sequenced T cells were regarded as lower bounds and as underestimates.

Including the terminal cysteine and phenylalanine, the CDR3 comprises 13 residues. CDR3 DNA only is kept here, 39 bases in frame from base 1. The germline V gene (reference sequence) yields LNHNV for CDR1 and YYDKDF for CDR2. At the junction V is shortened by 3 bases and J by 0 bases, with 5 bases in between. Library prep was done by 5' RACE. TCRdb lists the instrument as Illumina HiSeq 2500. The second PCR ran for about 6 to 11 cycles and used a J-beta primer mix along with a sample-barcoded 5' primer. Each TCR beta cDNA molecule received a unique molecular identifier from a template-switch 5' adaptor carrying 12 random nucleotides. Each sample yielded at least 2.5 million CDR3-containing paired-end reads. The Mint cDNA synthesis kit, primed by a TRBC-specific oligonucleotide, was used to synthesize first-strand cDNA from all RNA. After uracil-DNA glycosylase treatment, a first 18-cycle PCR used universal primers M1SS and BC2_uni_R on all cDNA. The published analysis was carried out like this. For normalization, 1 million high-quality reads were randomly selected from each sample, with every read carrying a distinct molecular identifier. Instead of being binned into consensus sequences, reads with shared molecular identifiers were discarded. MiTCR, set to a Q25 quality threshold and the strictest error-elimination algorithm, was used for CDR3 identification, clonotype clustering and error correction. A nonparametric unseen species model using Euler transformation provided a lower-bound estimate of total TCR beta diversity. TCRdb trimmed public reads at Q25 via fastp, called clones via MiXCR and kept in-frame beta chains. Rows merge per CDR3 protein into single entries with the most common DNA and genes. TCRdb's processing, not the study's, gives the V and J calls here. The sample data list over 700,000 distinct CDR3 sequences, and just under 25% of these were observed just once. The ten biggest clones cover 9.4% of the sample.

This sample was shared with a second study, whose subject was T cells of mothers and their children. The second paper further reports: Nine systemically healthy Caucasian individuals, comprising three mothers and their six children, were included as donors. cDNA synthesis consumed the entire amount of extracted RNA, loaded at approximately 1.6 ug RNA in each 15 ul reaction. Sample barcodes and 2-4 random nucleotides were added via the M1S primer in the second PCR. Each mother yielded over 9 million TCR beta CDR3 reads and each child 3 million to 3.5 million reads. In both related and unrelated pairs, thymic selection shapes the output of TCR recombination in a similar way, with inherited differences having only a minor effect. Related mother-child pairs always showed normalized repertoire overlap that was slightly higher than in unrelated mother-child pairs, though the difference was never significant. Persistent microchimeric T cell clones were not detected, at a sensitivity of approximately 93 clones per million clonotypes. The study used deep NGS to compare TCR beta repertoires of mothers and children, seeking features distinguishing related mother-child pairs from unrelated individuals. Mothers averaged roughly 36 +/- 4 years of age and children averaged roughly 12 +/- 4 years. After adapter ligation was performed with NEBNext reagents, the libraries were sequenced on an Illumina HiSeq 2000 with 100+100 nt paired-end reads. To prevent cross-contamination, the mother and child libraries were prepared a month apart and were sequenced in separate runs. For each donor, between roughly 500,000 and 2,100,000 distinct TCR beta clonotypes were identified. Naive TCR beta clonotypes were estimated from low-frequency clonotypes matched to each donor's FACS-determined naive share, without sorting.

The sequenced sample was blood. Recombination joined TRBV15 with TRBJ2-5, with no confidently assigned D gene. This sequence was found in a boy younger than 18 in good health. The nucleotides read TGTGCCACCAGCAGGGAAAACCAAGAGACCCAGTACTTC. Its amino acids are CATSRENQETQYF. The CDR3 plus the reference TRBV15 and TRBJ2-5 genes for the other parts give the full variable domain: DAMVIQNPRYQVTQFGKPVTLSCSQTLNHNVMYWYQQKSSQAPKLLFHYYDKDFNNEADTPDNFQSRRPNTSFCFLDIRSPGLGDTAMYLCATSRENQETQYFGPGTRLLVL.